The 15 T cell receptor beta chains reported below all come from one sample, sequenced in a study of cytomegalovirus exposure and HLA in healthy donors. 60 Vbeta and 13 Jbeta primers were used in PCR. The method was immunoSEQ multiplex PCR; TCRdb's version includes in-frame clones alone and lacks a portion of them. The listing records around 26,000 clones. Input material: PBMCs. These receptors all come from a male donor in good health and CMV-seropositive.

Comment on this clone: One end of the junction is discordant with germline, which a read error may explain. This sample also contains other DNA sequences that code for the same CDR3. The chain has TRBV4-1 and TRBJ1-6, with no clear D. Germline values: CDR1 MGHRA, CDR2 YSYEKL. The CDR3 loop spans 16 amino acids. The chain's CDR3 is CASSQETGTGGSPLHF. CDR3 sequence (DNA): TGTGCCAGCAGCCAAGAAACGGGTACGGGTGGGTCACCCCTCCACTTT.

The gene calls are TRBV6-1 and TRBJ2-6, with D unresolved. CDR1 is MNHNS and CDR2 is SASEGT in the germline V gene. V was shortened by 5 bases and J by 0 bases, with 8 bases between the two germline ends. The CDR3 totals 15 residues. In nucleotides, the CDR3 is TGTGCCAGCAGTCAAACAAACTCTGGGGCCAACGTCCTGACTTTC. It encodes CASSQTNSGANVLTF.

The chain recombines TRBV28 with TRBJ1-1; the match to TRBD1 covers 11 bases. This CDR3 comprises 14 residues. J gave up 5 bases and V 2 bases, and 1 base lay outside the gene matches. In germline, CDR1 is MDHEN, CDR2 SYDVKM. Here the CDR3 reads CASSLGTGGTEAFF. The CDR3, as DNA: TGTGCCAGCAGTTTAGGGACAGGGGGAACTGAAGCTTTCTTT.

The CDR3 bases are TGTGCCAGTAGTCTGACAGGGGGCGCGTCCACTGAAGCTTTCTTT. The encoded protein is CASSLTGGASTEAFF. The rearrangement uses TRBV19 and TRBJ1-1, with 10 bases lining up with TRBD1. V was clipped by 5 bases and J by 4 bases; unmatched bases: 7. The length of the CDR3 is 15 residues. Looked up from germline, CDR1 is LNHDA and CDR2 is SQIVND (reference sequence).

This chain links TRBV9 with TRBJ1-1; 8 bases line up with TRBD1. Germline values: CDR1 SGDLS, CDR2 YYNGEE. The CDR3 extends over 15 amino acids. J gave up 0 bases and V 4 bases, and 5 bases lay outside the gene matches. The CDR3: CASSMTGDLNTEAFF. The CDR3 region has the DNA TGTGCCAGCAGCATGACAGGGGACCTGAACACTGAAGCTTTCTTT.

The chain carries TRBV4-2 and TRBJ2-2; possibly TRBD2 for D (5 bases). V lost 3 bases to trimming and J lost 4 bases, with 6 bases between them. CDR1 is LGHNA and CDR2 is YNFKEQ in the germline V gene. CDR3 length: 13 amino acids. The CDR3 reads CASSHEGTGELFF. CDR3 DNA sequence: TGTGCCAGCAGCCACGAGGGCACCGGGGAGCTGTTTTTT.

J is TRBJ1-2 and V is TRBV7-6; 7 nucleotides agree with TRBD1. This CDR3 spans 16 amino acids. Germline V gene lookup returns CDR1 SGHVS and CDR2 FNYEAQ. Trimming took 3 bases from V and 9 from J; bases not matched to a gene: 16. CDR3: CASSFVLKGDSERYTF. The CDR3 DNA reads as TGTGCCAGCAGCTTCGTCCTGAAGGGGGACAGCGAGCGCTACACCTTC.

The CDR3 protein is CAWRKFGSGELFF. CDR3 sequence (DNA): TGTGCCTGGAGGAAGTTCGGTTCCGGGGAGCTGTTTTTT. The J gene is TRBJ2-2, the V gene TRBV30; D remains ambiguous. Looked up from germline, CDR1 is GTSNPN and CDR2 is SVGIG (reference sequence). Trimming shortened V by 3 bases and J by 6 bases, and 11 bases separated the two germline ends. The CDR3 length is 13 residues.

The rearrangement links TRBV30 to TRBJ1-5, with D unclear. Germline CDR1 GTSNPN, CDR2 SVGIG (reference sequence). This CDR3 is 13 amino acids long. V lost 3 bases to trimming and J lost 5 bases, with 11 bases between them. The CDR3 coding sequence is TGTGCCTGGAGCGCCCAGGAAGATCAGCCCCAGCATTTT. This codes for CAWSAQEDQPQHF.

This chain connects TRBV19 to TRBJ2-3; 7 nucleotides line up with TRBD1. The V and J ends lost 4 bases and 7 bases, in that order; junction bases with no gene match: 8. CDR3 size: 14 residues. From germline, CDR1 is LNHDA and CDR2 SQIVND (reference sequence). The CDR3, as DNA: TGTGCCAGTAGTAAACTGCCGGGACAGTATACGCAGTATTTT. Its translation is CASSKLPGQYTQYF. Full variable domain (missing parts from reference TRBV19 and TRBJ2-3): DGGITQSPKYLFRKEGQNVTLSCEQNLNHDAMYWYRQDPGQGLRLIYYSQIVNDFQKGDIAEGYSVSREKKESFPLTVTSAQKNPTAFYLCASSKLPGQYTQYFGPGTRLTVL.

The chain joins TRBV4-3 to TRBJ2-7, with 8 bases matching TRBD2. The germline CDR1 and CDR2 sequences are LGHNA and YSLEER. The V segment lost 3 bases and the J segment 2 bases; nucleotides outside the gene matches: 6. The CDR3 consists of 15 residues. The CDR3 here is CASSHGQTSAYEQYF. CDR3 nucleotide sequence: TGCGCCAGCAGCCACGGACAGACTAGCGCCTACGAGCAGTACTTC.

The CDR3 DNA sequence: TGTGCCAGCAGCTCCCAAGCTGATACTGAAGCTTTCTTT. Translating it yields CASSSQADTEAFF. This sequence joins TRBV11-2 and TRBJ1-1; D not resolved. The CDR3 length is 13 residues. CDR1 is SGHAT and CDR2 is FQNNGV in the germline V gene. The germline V and J ends were trimmed by 4 bases and 5 bases, with 11 bases remaining between them.

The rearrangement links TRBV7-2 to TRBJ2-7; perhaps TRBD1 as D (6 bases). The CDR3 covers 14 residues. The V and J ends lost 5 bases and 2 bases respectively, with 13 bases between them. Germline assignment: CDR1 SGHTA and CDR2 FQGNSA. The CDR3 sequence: CASSQGMGPYEQYF. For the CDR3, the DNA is TGTGCCAGCAGCCAGGGGATGGGTCCCTACGAGCAGTACTTC.

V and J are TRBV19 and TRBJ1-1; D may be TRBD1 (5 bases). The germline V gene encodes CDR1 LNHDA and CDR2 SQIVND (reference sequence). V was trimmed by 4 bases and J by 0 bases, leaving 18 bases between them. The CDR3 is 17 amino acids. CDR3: CASSKGVWGVMNTEAFF. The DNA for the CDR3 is TGTGCCAGTAGTAAAGGGGTTTGGGGCGTCATGAACACTGAAGCTTTCTTT.

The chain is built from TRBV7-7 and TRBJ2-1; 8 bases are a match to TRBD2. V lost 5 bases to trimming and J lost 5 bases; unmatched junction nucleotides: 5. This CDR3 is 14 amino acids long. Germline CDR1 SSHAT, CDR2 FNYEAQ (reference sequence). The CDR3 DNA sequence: TGTGCCAGCAGCATGGGACTAGGGAACAATGAGCAGTTCTTC. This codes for CASSMGLGNNEQFF.